The 6 T cell receptor beta chains in this list originate from one sample, sequenced in a study of blood T cell repertoires in COVID-19. TCRdb keeps only in-frame clones here, not all; method: immunoSEQ multiplex PCR. The sample records 310,000 or so clones, roughly 90% being singletons. Sequencing was performed on peripheral blood. All receptors derive from a woman between 50 and 59 years old with active or convalescent COVID-19.

The rearrangement joins TRBV5-4 to TRBJ1-2; tentative D call: TRBD1 (6 bases). Trimming took off 1 base at V and 6 bases at J, with 10 bases between the two ends. Per the germline V gene, CDR1 is SGHNT and CDR2 is YYREEE (reference sequence). The CDR3 runs 13 residues. The CDR3 region is CASSLIGGDGYTF. The CDR3, as DNA: TGTGCCAGCAGCTTGATTGGGGGCGATGGCTACACCTTC. Drawing the rest from reference TRBV5-4 and TRBJ1-2, the complete variable domain is ETGVTQSPTHLIKTRGQQVTLRCSSQSGHNTVSWYQQALGQGPQFIFQYYREEENGRGNFPPRFSGLQFPNYSSELNVNALELDDSALYLCASSLIGGDGYTFGSGTRLTVV.

This chain connects TRBV19 to TRBJ1-1; D ambiguous. The length of the CDR3 is 11 residues. Trimming removed 5 bases at V and 11 bases at J, with 12 bases between. Germline lookup yields CDR1 LNHDA and CDR2 SQIVND (reference sequence). The CDR3 loop reads CASSFWMRAFF. As DNA, the CDR3 is TGTGCCAGTAGTTTCTGGATGAGGGCTTTCTTT.

The V gene is TRBV3-1 (or the pseudogene TRBV3-2), the J gene TRBJ1-2, with 9 bases lining up with TRBD1. The J segment lost 5 bases and the V segment lost 0 bases, leaving 16 bases of the junction unmatched. CDR1 and CDR2 (germline): LGHDT, YNNKEL (reference sequence). The CDR3 has 19 residues. The CDR3 spells CASSQDGEKGDRDPYGYTF. In DNA, the CDR3 is TGTGCCAGCAGCCAAGATGGGGAGAAAGGGGACAGGGACCCATATGGCTACACCTTC.

This chain joins TRBV7-8 and TRBJ1-3; no reliable D call. CDR3 size: 12 residues. V was pared by 5 bases and J by 2 bases, with 4 bases between. The germline gives CDR1 SGHVS, CDR2 FQNEAQ. The chain's CDR3 is CASSITGNTIYF. The CDR3 DNA reads TGTGCCAGCAGCATTACTGGAAACACCATATATTTT.

The V gene is TRBV6-5, the J gene TRBJ1-1; the match to TRBD1 covers 9 bases. V dropped 7 bases and J dropped 4; count of bases not matched to a gene: 7. The CDR3 has 14 amino acids. Germline V CDR1 and CDR2: MNHEY, SVGAGI. This CDR3 reads CASNKQGAFTEAFF. CDR3 coding DNA: TGTGCCAGCAACAAACAGGGGGCCTTCACTGAAGCTTTCTTT.

This clone came up once. The chain recombines TRBV18 with TRBJ2-3, with D unclear. V shed 0 bases and J shed 2 bases, with 15 bases lying between them. In germline, CDR1 is KGHSH, CDR2 LQKENI. CDR3 length: 17 amino acids. As DNA, the CDR3 is TGTGCCAGCTCACCACCCGAAACTCTCCCAACCACAGATACGCAGTATTTT. This codes for CASSPPETLPTTDTQYF.